This passage covers 15 T cell receptor beta chains from one sample sequenced in a study of immune cell composition in non-small cell lung cancer. Produced via immunoSEQ multiplex PCR; TCRdb's table is partial and in-frame only. The data contain about 4,000 clones, less than 80% of them singletons. The sequenced material came from lung tumor tissue. The receptors come from a human donor with non-small cell lung cancer.

For the CDR3, the DNA is TGTGCCAGCAGCTTGGGACAGCCAAATCGGTGGCATTTT. This gives the protein CASSLGQPNRWHF. The chain couples TRBV5-5 to TRBJ1-5; D is possibly TRBD1 (5 bases). CDR3 length equals 13 residues. Per the germline V gene, CDR1 is SGHKS and CDR2 is YYEKEE (reference sequence). The V end was cut by 0 bases, the J end by 15 bases, with 16 bases between.

This chain links TRBV6-5 with TRBJ2-7; weak D call: TRBD2 (5 bases). This CDR3 region has 14 residues. V gave up 6 bases and J gave up 3 bases, with 15 bases separating them. Germline V gene lookup returns CDR1 MNHEY and CDR2 SVGAGI. CDR3 sequence reads: CASSLDGNNYEQYF. CDR3 DNA: TGTGCCAGCAGCCTGGACGGGAACAACTACGAGCAGTACTTC.

The chain couples TRBV9 to TRBJ2-3; 7 bases are a match to TRBD2. From germline, CDR1 is SGDLS and CDR2 YYNGEE. CDR3 length: 19 amino acids. Germline trimming cut 0 bases from V and 0 bases from J; bases unmatched to any gene: 13. The CDR3, as DNA: TGTGCCAGCAGCGTAGCGGGTGGGGCTAGCGGAGGGAGCACAGATACGCAGTATTTT. Protein product: CASSVAGGASGGSTDTQYF.

In this sample, this clone turned up once. The chain joins TRBV7-2 to TRBJ1-4; D remains unclear. The CDR3 length is 15 residues. V lost 0 bases, J lost 3 bases, and 8 bases lay in between. Looked up from germline, CDR1 is SGHTA and CDR2 is FQGNSA. The CDR3 protein is CASSLASGANEKLFF. The DNA for the CDR3 is TGTGCCAGCAGCTTAGCTAGCGGGGCTAATGAAAAACTGTTTTTT.

The chain has TRBV29-1 and TRBJ2-6; perhaps TRBD2 as D (7 bases). This CDR3 region has 14 residues. Germline lookup yields CDR1 SQVTM and CDR2 ANQGSEA. The ends were cut back, 5 bases at V and 4 bases at J, with 12 bases in the middle. The CDR3 DNA reads as TGCAGCGTTAGGGGGGGCTCAGGGGCCAACGTCCTGACTTTC. Protein product: CSVRGGSGANVLTF.

The sample holds one count of this clone. The rearrangement links TRBV28 to TRBJ2-7; TRBD2 matches 13 bases. The V segment lost 6 bases and the J segment 4 bases; nucleotides outside the gene matches: 6. The CDR3 length is 15 residues. Germline CDR1 and CDR2: MDHEN and SYDVKM. As DNA, the CDR3 is TGTGCCAGCAGAAGGACTAGCGGGAGATCTTACGAGCAGTACTTC. Translating gives CASRRTSGRSYEQYF.

This chain joins TRBV5-1 and TRBJ2-1, with 7 bases fitting TRBD2. Germline V gene sequence: CDR1 SGHRS, CDR2 YFSETQ. V lost 7 bases to trimming and J lost 7 bases; unmatched junction nucleotides: 8. CDR3 length: 13 residues. The CDR3 loop is CASSVGGQNEQFF. CDR3 DNA: TGCGCCAGCTCGGTGGGAGGGCAGAATGAGCAGTTCTTC. Filled out from reference TRBV5-1 and TRBJ2-1, the complete variable domain reads KAGVTQTPRYLIKTRGQQVTLSCSPISGHRSVSWYQQTPGQGLQFLFEYFSETQRNKGNFPGRFSGRQFSNSRSEMNVSTLELGDSALYLCASSVGGQNEQFFGPGTRLTVL.

The chain recombines TRBV9 with TRBJ2-7, with D uncertain. Germline CDR1 SGDLS, CDR2 YYNGEE. The CDR3 length is 14 residues. V lost 1 base and J lost 2, with 10 bases in between. In DNA, the CDR3 is TGTGCCAGCAGCGTAACTCAGGAACCCTACGAGCAGTACTTC. The encoded protein is CASSVTQEPYEQYF.

V and J are TRBV28 and TRBJ2-1, with TRBD1 as a possible D gene (6 bases). V was clipped by 5 bases and J by 6 bases, with 20 bases between them. This CDR3 spans 16 amino acids. Per germline, CDR1 MDHEN and CDR2 SYDVKM. The CDR3: CASSLPEQGTPNEQFF. The DNA of the CDR3 is TGTGCCAGCAGTCTACCGGAACAGGGCACCCCCAATGAGCAGTTCTTC.

This clone was seen a handful of times. The gene calls are TRBV7-9 and TRBJ1-2; 12 bases line up with TRBD1. V shed 3 bases and J 6 bases; nucleotides not matched to a gene: 8. Looked up from germline, CDR1 is SEHNR and CDR2 is FQNEAQ (reference sequence). The CDR3 has 16 amino acids. For the CDR3, the DNA is TGTGCCAGCAGCTTTCACCGGGACAGGGGGCTGGATGGCTACACCTTC. It is translated as CASSFHRDRGLDGYTF.

CDR3 in DNA: TGTGCCAGCAGCTTAGGCAGGGGTTCCTACAATGAGCAGTTCTTC. This gives the protein CASSLGRGSYNEQFF. The chain couples TRBV11-2 to TRBJ2-1; a possible D gene is TRBD1 (6 bases). The V gene's germline CDR1 is SGHAT and CDR2 FQNNGV. The CDR3 spans 15 residues. The V and J ends lost 1 base and 1 base respectively, with 8 bases between them.

This CDR3 reads CASSAGTGGYGYTF. The DNA for the CDR3 is TGTGCCAGCAGTGCCGGGACAGGGGGCTATGGCTACACCTTC. The V call is TRBV7-9, the J call TRBJ1-2; 11 bases agree with TRBD1. CDR1 is SEHNR, CDR2 FQNEAQ, per germline (reference sequence). CDR3 length equals 14 residues. J was trimmed by 4 bases and V by 6 bases; bases with no gene match: 4.

V is TRBV7-9 and J is TRBJ2-1, with a weak D call TRBD1 (7 bases). Trimming removed 3 bases from V and 1 base from J, with 13 bases in between. CDR1 is SEHNR, CDR2 FQNEAQ, per germline (reference sequence). The CDR3 sequence is 16 residues long. The chain's CDR3 is CASSLSGGMSYNEQFF. In DNA, the CDR3 is TGTGCCAGCAGCTTGTCAGGGGGGATGTCCTACAATGAGCAGTTCTTC.

The chain carries TRBV18 and TRBJ1-1; D unresolved. CDR3 size: 13 residues. Trimming took 0 bases from V and 10 from J, leaving 12 bases between them. Per germline, CDR1 KGHSH and CDR2 LQKENI. CDR3 bases: TGTGCCAGCTCACCACCCGCGGAGAGGCGAGCTTTCTTT. This translates into CASSPPAERRAFF.

The rearrangement links TRBV7-8 to TRBJ2-7, with TRBD2 matching 7 bases. This CDR3 comprises 11 residues. The ends lost 5 bases at V and 6 bases at J; junction bases unmatched: 1. Germline assignment: CDR1 SGHVS and CDR2 FQNEAQ. In DNA, the CDR3 is TGTGCCAGCAGCACGGGGGGCGAGCAGTACTTC. Residues: CASSTGGEQYF.